Here is one T cell receptor (beta chain) with its context. Its target is unknown. The PCR employed 60 Vbeta primers together with 13 Jbeta primers. Measured with immunoSEQ multiplex PCR; TCRdb has only the in-frame clones, and not every one. Here the sample table reports about 210,000 clones. The data stem from a study of cytomegalovirus exposure and HLA in healthy donors. The study's findings and limits: Later analysis suggested links between common viral pathogens and several top significant clusters.

Trimming removed 6 bases from V and 6 bases from J; junction bases left unmatched: 9. The CDR3 has 15 amino acids. The germline gives CDR1 MDHEN, CDR2 SYDVKM. The sequenced material came from PBMCs. This receptor was taken from a woman aged 30 to 39 in good health and CMV-seropositive. The chain joins TRBV28 to TRBJ2-2, with 8 bases identical to TRBD1. CDR3 nucleotides: TGTGCCAGCAGGGGGACAGGCGGGCCCTCCGGGGAGCTGTTTTTT. It codes for CASRGTGGPSGELFF. Looking up the rest from reference TRBV28 and TRBJ2-2 gives the full variable domain: DVKVTQSSRYLVKRTGEKVFLECVQDMDHENMFWYRQDPGLGLRLIYFSYDVKMKEKGDIPEGYSVSREKKERFSLILESASTNQTSMYLCASRGTGGPSGELFFGEGSRLTVL.